One T cell receptor beta chain is described in this entry. This clone was seen only once. It lacks a known antigen. No much larger clone is present one base from it, and per-base qualities are unavailable. Taken from cysteine to phenylalanine, the CDR3 has 15 residues. Only the CDR3 DNA is retained, 45 bases long and in frame from the first base. The germline V gene provides CDR1 SGHNT and CDR2 YENEEA. A distance of 13 bases separates the germline ends of V and J, which lose 0 bases and 4 bases respectively. The data belong to a study of T cell changes during pregnancy in multiple sclerosis (dated by TCRdb to 2018 to 2020). For context, the study as a whole: In women with multiple sclerosis, the researchers looked at how the T cell repertoire shifted as pregnancy progressed.

Library creation used the immunoSEQ multiplex PCR assay. As stored in TCRdb, this immuneACCESS dataset retains in-frame rearrangements with V and J assigned. A fraction of the clones does not appear; measured against another copy, unresolved V genes explain less than half of the discrepancy, and the remainder lacks a known reason. In all, the sample holds roughly 60,000 clones, and about 94% of those were seen once. The ten largest account for approximately 0.35% of the sample. This sequence was found in a female donor with multiple sclerosis, enrolled in a pregnancy study. The chain links TRBV11-3 with TRBJ2-7; TRBD1 is a possible D gene, resting on 6 matching bases. Specimen: CD4+ T cells from peripheral blood mononuclear cells, collected before pregnancy. The CDR3 reads as follows: CASSLDAGEGYEQYF. The DNA sequence reads TGTGCCAGCAGCTTAGACGCAGGGGAAGGATACGAGCAGTACTTC.